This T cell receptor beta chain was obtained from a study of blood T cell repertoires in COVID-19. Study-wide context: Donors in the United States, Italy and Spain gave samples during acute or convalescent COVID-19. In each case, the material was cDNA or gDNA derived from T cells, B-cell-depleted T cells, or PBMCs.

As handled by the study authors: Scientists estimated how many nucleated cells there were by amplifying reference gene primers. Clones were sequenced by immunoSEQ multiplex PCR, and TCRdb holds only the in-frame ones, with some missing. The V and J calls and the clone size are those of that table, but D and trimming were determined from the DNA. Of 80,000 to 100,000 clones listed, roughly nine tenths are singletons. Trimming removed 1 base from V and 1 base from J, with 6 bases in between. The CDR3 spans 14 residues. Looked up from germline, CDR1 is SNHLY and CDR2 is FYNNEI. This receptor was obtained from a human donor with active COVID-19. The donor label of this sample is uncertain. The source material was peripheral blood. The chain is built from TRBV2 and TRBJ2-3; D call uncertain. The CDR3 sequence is CASSEGPGTDTQYF. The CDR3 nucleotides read TGTGCCAGCAGTGAAGGGCCCGGCACAGATACGCAGTATTTT.